A few counts support the clone carrying this T cell receptor beta chain. What it binds is unknown. TCRB transcripts that were expressed got sequenced, as all of the isolated RNA had been reverse transcribed. Sequenced by immunoSEQ multiplex PCR; TCRdb stores in-frame clones only, minus some. Of almost 350,000 clones listed, 9.3% are singletons. This sample stems from a study of beta chain features in type 1 diabetes. General study points: Type 1 diabetes patients had VDJ junctions that carried fewer insertions and more deletions. TCRB CDR3s were moderately but significantly shorter in Type 1 diabetes patients in all four CD4+ subsets.

The CDR3 is made up of 12 amino acids. In germline, CDR1 is SGHTA, CDR2 FQGNSA. Trimming took 5 bases from V and 5 from J, leaving 10 bases between them. Every donor provided one heparinised blood draw, which averaged approximately 100 mL. This clonotype originated in a man aged 30 to 39 with type 1 diabetes. The sample consisted of central memory CD4+ T cells from blood. The chain joins TRBV7-2 to TRBJ2-7; D is possibly TRBD2 (5 bases). In nucleotides, the CDR3 is TGTGCCAGCAGCCGAGCGCGGGACGAGCAGTACTTC. It codes for CASSRARDEQYF.